The subject of this entry is one T cell receptor beta chain. Clones were read by immunoSEQ multiplex PCR, and TCRdb kept only the in-frame ones, dropping some. The sample carries about 270,000 clones, roughly 87% recorded once. The age range of participants was about 18 to 90 years, with residence in about 25 US areas. The data stem from a study of blood T cell repertoires in COVID-19. About the study: Spain, Italy and the United States supplied samples that represented acute and convalescent COVID-19.

This CDR3 has 15 residues. V lost 3 bases, J lost 4 bases, and 17 bases lay in between. From germline, CDR1 is SGHRS and CDR2 YFSETQ. The sample consisted of PBMCs or T cells enriched from blood (not recorded which). This receptor was identified in a woman aged 25 to 45 who had recovered from COVID-19. The chain joins TRBV5-1 to TRBJ2-7, with D possibly being TRBD1 (6 bases). Here the CDR3 DNA reads TGCGCCAGCAGCTCGGACAGCCTCGCAAGTTACGAGCAGTACTTC. Its protein is CASSSDSLASYEQYF.